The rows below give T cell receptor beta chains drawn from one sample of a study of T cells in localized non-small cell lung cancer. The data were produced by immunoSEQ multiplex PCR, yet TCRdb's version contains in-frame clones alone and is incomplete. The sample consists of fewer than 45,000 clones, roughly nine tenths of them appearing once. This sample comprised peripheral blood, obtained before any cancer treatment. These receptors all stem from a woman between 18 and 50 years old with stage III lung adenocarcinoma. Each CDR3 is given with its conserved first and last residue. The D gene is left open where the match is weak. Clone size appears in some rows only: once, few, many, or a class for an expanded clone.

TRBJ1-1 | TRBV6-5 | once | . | TGTGCCAGCAGTTCACCCTGGGTACCGAACACTGAAGCTTTCTTT | CASSSPWVPNTEAFF
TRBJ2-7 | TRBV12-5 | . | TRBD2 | TGTGCTAGTGGTCCTGCACGGGGTAGCGGGGCCCTCTACGAGCAGTACTTC | CASGPARGSGALYEQYF
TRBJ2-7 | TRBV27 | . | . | TGTGCCAGCAGTCGGGAACAGGCGGGCTCCTACGAGCAGTACTTC | CASSREQAGSYEQYF
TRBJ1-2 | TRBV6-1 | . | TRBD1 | TGTGCCAGCACCGACAGGGTCCCCGGTGAATATGGCTACACCTTC | CASTDRVPGEYGYTF
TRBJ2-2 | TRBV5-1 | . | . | TGCGCCAGCAGCTTGGGGCCATCGGAGGGAACCACCGGGGAGCTGTTTTTT | CASSLGPSEGTTGELFF
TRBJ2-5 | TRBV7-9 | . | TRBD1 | TGTGCCAGCAGCGCACTATCCTACAGGGGGCTGGGGGAGACCCAGTACTTC | CASSALSYRGLGETQYF
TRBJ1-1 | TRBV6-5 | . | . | TGTGCCAGCAGAGCCCCTACAGGGAACACTGAAGCTTTCTTT | CASRAPTGNTEAFF
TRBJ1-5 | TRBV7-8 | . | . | TGTGCCAGCAGCTACGACGGTCAGCCCCAGCATTTT | CASSYDGQPQHF
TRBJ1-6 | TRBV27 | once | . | TGTGCCAGCAGTTTAGAACAAAGAAATTCACCCCTCCACTTT | CASSLEQRNSPLHF
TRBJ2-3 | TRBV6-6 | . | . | TGTGCCAGTACTCGGGACGGACGGGAAGATACGCAGTATTTT | CASTRDGREDTQYF
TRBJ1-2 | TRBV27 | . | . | TGTGCCAGCAGTTTATCGGCAGAATATGGCTACACCTTC | CASSLSAEYGYTF
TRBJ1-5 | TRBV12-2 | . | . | TGTGCAAGTCGCTTAGCGGAAAAAAAGGGTTCTAGGGCCGAGCGGCCCCAGCATTTT | CASRLAEKKGSRAERPQHF
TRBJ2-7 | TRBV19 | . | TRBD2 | TGTGCCAGTAGTATAGAGGACCGGGGGGATGTGAACGAGCAGTACTTC | CASSIEDRGDVNEQYF
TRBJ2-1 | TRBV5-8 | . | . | TGTGCCAGCAGCTTGGCTGTCAGTTTAGGTTACAATGAGCAGTTCTTC | CASSLAVSLGYNEQFF
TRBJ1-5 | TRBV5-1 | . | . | TGCGCCAGCAGCTTGGACGACACTGTCGATCAGCCCCAGCATTTT | CASSLDDTVDQPQHF
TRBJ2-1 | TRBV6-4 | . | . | TGTGCCAGCAGTGACTTTTCACAGGGAGAAACGGGTGAGCAGTTCTTC | CASSDFSQGETGEQFF
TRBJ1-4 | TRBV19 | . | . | TGTGCCAGTAGTCTTCAGGTGGACGAAAAACTGTTTTTT | CASSLQVDEKLFF
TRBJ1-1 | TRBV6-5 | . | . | TGTGCCAGCAGCCTCGCGGGTTTGAACACTGAAGCTTTCTTT | CASSLAGLNTEAFF
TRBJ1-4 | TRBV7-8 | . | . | TGTGCCAGCTCCGCGGAGAAATCAACTAATGAAAAACTGTTTTTT | CASSAEKSTNEKLFF
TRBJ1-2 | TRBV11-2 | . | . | TGTGCCAGCAGCTCCTTTAGCGACTCGGGGCCCGTTAACTATGGCTACACCTTC | CASSSFSDSGPVNYGYTF
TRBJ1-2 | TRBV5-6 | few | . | TGTGCCAGCAGCTTGGGGACCGAATACTATGGCTACACCTTC | CASSLGTEYYGYTF
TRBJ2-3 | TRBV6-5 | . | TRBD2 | TGTGCCAGCAGCAGTCTAGCGGGGACATCAGATACGCAGTATTTT | CASSSLAGTSDTQYF
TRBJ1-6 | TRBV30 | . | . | TGTGCCTGGACAATTGGGATAGGTGATTCACCCCTCCACTTT | CAWTIGIGDSPLHF
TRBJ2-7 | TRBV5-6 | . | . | TGTGCCAGCAGCTTGCCCACGCGCGGGATAAAGGGGGACGAGCAGTACTTC | CASSLPTRGIKGDEQYF
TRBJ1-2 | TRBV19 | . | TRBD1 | TGTGCCAGTAGTTTCCGGACAGGGCAAGGTTTTGAGTTATATGGCTACACCTTC | CASSFRTGQGFELYGYTF
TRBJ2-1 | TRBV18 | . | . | TGTGCCAGCTCACCACATGGCAATGAGCAGTTCTTC | CASSPHGNEQFF
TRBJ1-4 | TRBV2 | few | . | TGTGCCAGCAGTGAAGCCCCGGGGGACGTTGAAAAACTGTTTTTT | CASSEAPGDVEKLFF
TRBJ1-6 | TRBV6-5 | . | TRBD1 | TGTGCCAGCAGCCGGACAGGGCAGTATAATTCACCCCTCCACTTT | CASSRTGQYNSPLHF
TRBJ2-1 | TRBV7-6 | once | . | TGTGCCAGCAGCTTAGGGACGGGCAATGAGCAGTTCTTC | CASSLGTGNEQFF
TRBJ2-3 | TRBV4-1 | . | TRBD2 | TGCGCCAGCAGCCGATATCTAGCGGGGCCCACAGATACGCAGTATTTT | CASSRYLAGPTDTQYF
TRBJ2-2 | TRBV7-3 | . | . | TGTGCCAGCAGCCTAAGGGGCGGGGACACCGGGGAGCTGTTTTTT | CASSLRGGDTGELFF
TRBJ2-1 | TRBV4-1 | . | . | TGCGCCAGCAGCGTGACCCGGGAAGTTTTAGGAAATGAGCAGTTCTTC | CASSVTREVLGNEQFF
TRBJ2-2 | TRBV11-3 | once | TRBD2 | TGTGCCAGCAGCTTAGATCCTGGTAGCGGGGGGCGGTCCACCGGGGAGCTGTTTTTT | CASSLDPGSGGRSTGELFF
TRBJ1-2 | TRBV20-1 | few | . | TGCAGTGTACAGGAGTTGAGTGGCTACACCTTC | CSVQELSGYTF
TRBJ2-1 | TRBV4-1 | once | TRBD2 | TGCGCCAGCAGCCAAGATCTAGCGGGGGGGCGGGAGCAGTTCTTC | CASSQDLAGGREQFF
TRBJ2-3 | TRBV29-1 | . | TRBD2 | TGCAGCGTTGGGACTAGCGGGGGCACAGATACGCAGTATTTT | CSVGTSGGTDTQYF
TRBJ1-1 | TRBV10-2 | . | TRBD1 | TGCGCCACCGGGGGACAGGGGAACACTGAAGCTTTCTTT | CATGGQGNTEAFF
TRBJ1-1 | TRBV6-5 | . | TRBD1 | TGTGCCAGCAGACGGACAGGGGCAAGAGCTGAAGCTTTCTTT | CASRRTGARAEAFF
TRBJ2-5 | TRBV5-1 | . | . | TGCGCCAGCAGCTCGGCAGTCGAGAGAGAGACCCAGTACTTC | CASSSAVERETQYF
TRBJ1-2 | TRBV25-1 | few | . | TGTGCCAGCAGCGCCTTGGTGGGGATGGGTAGAGACTATGGCTACACCTTC | CASSALVGMGRDYGYTF
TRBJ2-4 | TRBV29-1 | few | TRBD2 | TGCAGCGCAAGACTAGCGGATCTAGCCAAAAACATTCAGTACTTC | CSARLADLAKNIQYF
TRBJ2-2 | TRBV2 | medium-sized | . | TGTGCCACCGGCCCGGGGACCGGGGAGCTGTTTTTT | CATGPGTGELFF
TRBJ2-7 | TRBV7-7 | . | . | TGTGCCAGCAGCTTAGCAGGGACCGAACCTTCCTACGAGCAGTACTTC | CASSLAGTEPSYEQYF
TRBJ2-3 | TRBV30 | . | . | TGTGCCTGGAGTTCCCTAGGGTGGCAGACAGATACGCAGTATTTT | CAWSSLGWQTDTQYF
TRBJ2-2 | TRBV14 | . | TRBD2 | TGTGCCAGCAGCCAAGTCCCATCACTAGCGGGAGACACCGGGGAGCTGTTTTTT | CASSQVPSLAGDTGELFF
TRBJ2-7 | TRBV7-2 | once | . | TGTGCCAGCAGCTTAGGGGCCAACTACGAGCAGTACTTC | CASSLGANYEQYF
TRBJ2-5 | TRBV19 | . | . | TGTGCCAGTAGTATCGGAGGGACCGGGGGAGAGACCCAGTACTTC | CASSIGGTGGETQYF
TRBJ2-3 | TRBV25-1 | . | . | TGTGCCAGCAGTGAGGGGCAGGGGCATCGGGATACGCAGTATTTT | CASSEGQGHRDTQYF
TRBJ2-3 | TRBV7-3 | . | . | TGTGCCAGCAGTCGCGGTAGGGCCGCAGATACGCAGTATTTT | CASSRGRAADTQYF
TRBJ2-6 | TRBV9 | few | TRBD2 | TGTGCCAGCAGCGTAGGCGCGGGAGACTCTGGGGCCAACGTCCTGACTTTC | CASSVGAGDSGANVLTF
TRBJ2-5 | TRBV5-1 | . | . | TGCGCCAGCAGCTTGGCCTTGCAACAAGAGACCCAGTACTTC | CASSLALQQETQYF
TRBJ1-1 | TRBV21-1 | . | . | TGTGCCAGCCCTAGGGGGATCGACACTGAAGCTTTCTTT | CASPRGIDTEAFF
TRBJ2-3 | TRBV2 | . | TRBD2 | TGTGCCAGCAGCGGGAGGACAAGGGAGACAGATACGCAGTATTTT | CASSGRTRETDTQYF
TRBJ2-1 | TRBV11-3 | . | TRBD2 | TGTGCCAGCAGCCCCCACGCTAGCGGGGGGGGTAATGAGCAGTTCTTC | CASSPHASGGGNEQFF
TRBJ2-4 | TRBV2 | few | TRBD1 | TGTGCCAGCAGTAGGGACAGGGGGTATGACATTCAGTACTTC | CASSRDRGYDIQYF
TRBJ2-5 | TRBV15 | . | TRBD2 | TGTGCCACCAGCAGAGATCGACAAACTAGCGGGGGCAGAGGGGAGACCCAGTACTTC | CATSRDRQTSGGRGETQYF
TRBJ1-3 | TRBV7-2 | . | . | TGTGCCAGCAGTACACCCCGGACGGCTGGGTCTTTTGGAAACACCATATATTTT | CASSTPRTAGSFGNTIYF
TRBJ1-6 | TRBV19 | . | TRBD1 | TGTGCCAGTAGTAGTAAGACAGGGGGGTCACCCCTCCACTTT | CASSSKTGGSPLHF
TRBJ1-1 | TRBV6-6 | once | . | TGTGCCAGCACTCTCGGGGAACCCCTTCGGGAAGCTTTCTTT | CASTLGEPLREAFF
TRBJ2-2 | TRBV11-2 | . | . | TGTGCCAGCAGCTTAGTTCTGGCGGGGAACACCGGGGAGCTGTTTTTT | CASSLVLAGNTGELFF